One and the same sample provided the 26 T cell receptor beta chains below, sequenced in a study of T cells of healthy individuals. One entry per CDR3 protein results from TCRdb running MiXCR on the 5' RACE reads. The sample holds some 100,000 distinct CDR3 sequences, approximately 15% seen once. All receptors derive from a human donor in good health.

Note on this clonotype: The junction does not match germline at one end; this may be a read error. This chain links TRBV28 with TRBJ2-3, with unresolved D. The germline gives CDR1 MDHEN, CDR2 SYDVKM. This CDR3 contains 13 residues. In nucleotides, the CDR3 is TGTGCCAGCATTTTAACCCAATACGATACGCAGTATTTT. Protein product: CASILTQYDTQYF.

This clonotype showed up just a few times. The rearrangement joins TRBV3-1 to TRBJ2-3, with TRBD2 matching 10 bases. The CDR3 totals 17 residues. Germline values: CDR1 LGHDT, CDR2 YNNKEL (reference sequence). J lost 5 bases, V lost 1 base, and 9 bases had no gene match. The DNA for the CDR3 is TGTGCCAGCAGCCAAGCTAGCGGGAGCTCTTCAGGAGATACGCAGTATTTT. As protein: CASSQASGSSSGDTQYF.

The V gene is TRBV6-5, the J gene TRBJ2-7; 13 nucleotides agree with TRBD2. Germline CDR1 MNHEY, CDR2 SVGAGI. V shed 5 bases, J shed 5 bases, and the junction held 6 bases outside the gene matches. The CDR3 covers 15 residues. CDR3 residues: CASSPTSGGAHEQYF. DNA for the CDR3: TGTGCCAGCAGTCCAACTAGCGGGGGGGCCCACGAGCAGTACTTC.

The chain combines TRBV4-3 with TRBJ2-3; no reliable D call. V shed 0 bases and J shed 2 bases, with 9 bases lying between them. Germline CDR1 and CDR2: LGHNA and YSLEER. The CDR3 totals 15 residues. The CDR3 sequence is CASSQDRADTDTQYF. CDR3 DNA sequence: TGCGCCAGCAGCCAAGATCGTGCCGACACAGATACGCAGTATTTT.

V is TRBV7-2 and J is TRBJ2-4; TRBD1 is a possible D gene (6 bases). CDR3 length: 13 amino acids. The V and J ends lost 5 bases and 8 bases respectively, with 13 bases between them. In germline, CDR1 is SGHTA, CDR2 FQGNSA. The CDR3 DNA reads as TGTGCCAGCAGCCCGTACAGGGAGCACATTCAGTACTTC. Amino acids: CASSPYREHIQYF.

This clonotype occurred many times. The rearrangement uses TRBV7-9 and TRBJ2-7; D unresolved. There are 13 residues in the CDR3. Germline lookup yields CDR1 SEHNR and CDR2 FQNEAQ (reference sequence). Trimming removed 5 bases at V and 4 bases at J, with 12 bases between. In DNA form, the CDR3 reads TGTGCCAGCAGCCCAGAATCGGGTTACGAGCAGTACTTC. Protein product: CASSPESGYEQYF.

This clonotype was counted ten times or more. The chain uses TRBV7-3 and TRBJ2-3, with D possibly matching TRBD2 (6 bases). This CDR3 region has 15 residues. CDR1 and CDR2 (germline): SGHTA, FQGTGA. The V gene lost 5 bases and the J gene lost 2 bases, with 14 bases spanning the gap. This CDR3 is CASSLGGVHTDTQYF. CDR3 bases: TGTGCCAGCAGCCTAGGAGGGGTTCACACAGATACGCAGTATTTT. Filled out from reference TRBV7-3 and TRBJ2-3, the complete variable domain reads GAGVSQTPSNKVTEKGKYVELRCDPISGHTALYWYRQSLGQGPEFLIYFQGTGAADDSGLPNDRFFAVRPEGSVSTLKIQRTERGDSAVYLCASSLGGVHTDTQYFGPGTRLTVL.

This clonotype has only a few counts. CDR3 in amino acids: CASSLYDGGAEAFF. The CDR3 DNA reads as TGTGCCAGCAGTTTGTATGACGGGGGCGCTGAAGCTTTCTTT. The chain is built from TRBV28 and TRBJ1-1; D is possibly TRBD1 (6 bases). This CDR3 spans 14 amino acids. Germline CDR1 and CDR2: MDHEN and SYDVKM. V lost 3 bases and J lost 6, with 14 bases in between.

There are many counts of this clonotype. V is TRBV12-3 or TRBV12-4 and J is TRBJ2-7; D gene uncertain. Trimming shortened V by 3 bases and J by 3 bases, and 9 bases separated the two germline ends. The CDR3 is 13 amino acids. CDR3 loop: CASSLARRYEQYF. DNA for the CDR3: TGTGCCAGCAGTTTGGCCAGGCGCTACGAGCAGTACTTC.

This clonotype was detected many times. The J gene is TRBJ2-3, the V gene TRBV11-2; D gene uncertain. This CDR3 is built from 12 residues. Germline lookup yields CDR1 SGHAT and CDR2 FQNNGV. Deletions cut 5 bases from V and 5 bases from J, with 8 bases between. The DNA for the CDR3 is TGTGCCAGCAGCGACTCCAGAGATACGCAGTATTTT. Translation: CASSDSRDTQYF.

The V call is TRBV5-1, the J call TRBJ1-1, with 9 bases identical to TRBD1. The V gene's germline CDR1 is SGHRS and CDR2 YFSETQ. The CDR3 consists of 16 residues. V gave up 0 bases and J gave up 2 bases; unmatched junction bases: 5. The DNA for the CDR3 is TGCGCCAGCAGCTTGGCCGGGACAGGGTACAACACTGAAGCTTTCTTT. Amino acids: CASSLAGTGYNTEAFF.

J is TRBJ1-6 and V is TRBV28, with 7 bases matching TRBD1. The V gene end was trimmed by 6 bases and the J gene end by 6 bases; junction bases not matched to a gene: 11. The germline gives CDR1 MDHEN, CDR2 SYDVKM. The CDR3 has 16 residues. In DNA form, the CDR3 reads TGTGCCAGCAGACTATTAAACAGGGGTTCTAATTCACCCCTCCACTTT. Its translation: CASRLLNRGSNSPLHF.

V and J are TRBV9 and TRBJ1-1; D possibly corresponds to TRBD1 (6 bases). Trimming took 3 bases from V and 4 from J, leaving 7 bases between them. Germline V gene data show CDR1 as SGDLS and CDR2 as YYNGEE. This CDR3 comprises 12 residues. In nucleotides, the CDR3 is TGTGCCAGCAGCGCGGACAGCACTGAAGCTTTCTTT. Protein product: CASSADSTEAFF.

The V gene is TRBV5-1, the J gene TRBJ1-2; 8 nucleotides match TRBD1. The CDR3 sequence is 15 residues long. The V gene's germline CDR1 is SGHRS and CDR2 YFSETQ. The V segment lost 4 bases and the J segment 8 bases; nucleotides outside the gene matches: 13. The CDR3 DNA is TGCGCCAGCAGCACCGGACAGGGAGGGGATGGCGGCTACACCTTC. Its translation is CASSTGQGGDGGYTF.

This clonotype occurred a few times. The V call is TRBV20-1, the J call TRBJ1-6, with 9 bases aligning to TRBD1. Germline CDR1 is DFQATT and CDR2 is SNEGSKA (reference sequence). The CDR3 has 14 residues. With 3 bases clipped from V and 10 bases from J, the junction kept 7 bases outside the gene matches. The CDR3 coding sequence is TGCAGTGCTAGGGTAACAGGGGGCAGGTCACCCCTCCACTTT. Its translation is CSARVTGGRSPLHF.

This clonotype turned up a few times. One end of the junction does not line up with germline, which may come from a read error. This chain connects TRBV29-1 to TRBJ2-3; D not resolved. CDR1 SQVTM and CDR2 ANQGSEA come from the germline V gene. This CDR3 contains 12 residues. CDR3 DNA sequence: TGCAGCGCCGATTCCGGCACGGATACGCAGTATTTT. Amino acid sequence: CSADSGTDTQYF.

The chain is built from TRBV6-2 or TRBV6-3 and TRBJ2-1; D is unclear. V was pared by 4 bases and J by 0 bases, with 10 bases between. CDR1 and CDR2 from the germline V gene are MNHEY and SVGEGT. The CDR3 contains 15 residues. The CDR3 DNA reads as TGTGCCAGCAGTTGGTCAGAAAGCTCCTACAATGAGCAGTTCTTC. Amino acid sequence: CASSWSESSYNEQFF.

This clonotype has only a few counts. V and J are TRBV6-5 and TRBJ1-1; D is ambiguous. This CDR3 contains 12 residues. CDR1 is MNHEY, CDR2 SVGAGI, per germline. V shed 6 bases and J shed 4 bases, with 9 bases lying between them. Here the CDR3 reads CASRDGSTEAFF. In DNA, the CDR3 is TGTGCCAGCAGGGACGGGTCCACTGAAGCTTTCTTT.

This clonotype was observed a few times. The J gene is TRBJ2-1, the V gene TRBV29-1; a weak D match, TRBD1 (6 bases). Trimming removed 5 bases from V and 8 bases from J, with 16 bases in between. This CDR3 is 13 amino acids long. Germline V gives CDR1 SQVTM, CDR2 ANQGSEA. Here the CDR3 reads CSVPSPGVHEQFF. The CDR3 DNA follows: TGCAGCGTTCCCAGTCCAGGGGTCCATGAGCAGTTCTTC.

The gene calls are TRBV6-5 and TRBJ1-1; D unresolved. The ends were cut back, 5 bases at V and 0 bases at J, with 7 bases in the middle. Germline CDR1 is MNHEY and CDR2 is SVGAGI. The CDR3 runs to 13 residues. The CDR3 DNA reads as TGTGCCAGCAGTCGGATAGTGAACACTGAAGCTTTCTTT. It codes for CASSRIVNTEAFF.

This rearrangement joins TRBV28 to TRBJ1-4; possibly TRBD1 for D (5 bases). CDR1 and CDR2 (germline): MDHEN, SYDVKM. This CDR3 is 12 amino acids long. The V and J ends lost 8 bases and 4 bases respectively, with 8 bases between them. CDR3 sequence: CASRQSNEKLFF. The CDR3 coding sequence is TGTGCCAGCCGACAGAGTAATGAAAAACTGTTTTTT.

This clonotype was detected ten times or more. This rearrangement joins TRBV2 to TRBJ1-1; D is possibly TRBD1 (6 bases). V lost 9 bases and J lost 1, with 18 bases in between. In germline, CDR1 is SNHLY, CDR2 FYNNEI. The CDR3 sequence is 15 residues long. Here the CDR3 reads CARRDTGFRNTEAFF. The DNA of the CDR3 is TGTGCCAGACGGGACACGGGTTTTAGGAACACTGAAGCTTTCTTT.

This chain joins TRBV20-1 and TRBJ1-2; TRBD1 aligns across 8 bases. V trimming: 5 bases; J trimming: 3 bases; junction bases outside the gene matches: 5. This CDR3 comprises 13 residues. CDR1 DFQATT and CDR2 SNEGSKA come from the germline V gene (reference sequence). DNA for the CDR3: TGCAGTGCTCTACCGGGACAGGACTATGGCTACACCTTC. Amino acid sequence: CSALPGQDYGYTF.

This clonotype occurred a few times. CDR3 nucleotides: TGTGCCATCCGCCGGACAGGCTTCTCCTACGAGCAGTACTTC. Encoded protein: CAIRRTGFSYEQYF. The V gene is TRBV6-1, the J gene TRBJ2-7, with 7 nucleotides matching TRBD1. The junction had 9 bases not matched to a gene; V was cut back by 10 bases and J by 0 bases. This CDR3 has 14 amino acids. Germline lookup yields CDR1 MNHNS and CDR2 SASEGT.

This clonotype was detected a few times. The rearrangement links TRBV20-1 to TRBJ2-2; the D gene could be TRBD1 or TRBD2 (6 bases each). Trimming left V 1 base short and J 7 bases short, with 16 bases between. Germline values: CDR1 DFQATT, CDR2 SNEGSKA (reference sequence). The CDR3 is made up of 15 amino acids. The CDR3 sequence is CSARGPWGANGELFF. In nucleotides, the CDR3 is TGCAGTGCTAGAGGACCTTGGGGGGCGAACGGGGAGCTGTTTTTT.

The V call is TRBV10-3, the J call TRBJ2-1, with 13 positions matching TRBD2. Trimming removed 10 bases from V and 8 bases from J; junction bases left unmatched: 11. CDR1 and CDR2 (germline): ENHRY, SYGVKD. The length of the CDR3 is 15 residues. Here the CDR3 reads CATLRTSGSVDEQFF. CDR3 DNA: TGTGCCACCCTTAGGACTAGCGGGAGCGTTGATGAGCAGTTCTTC.